The rows below give T cell receptor beta chains drawn from one sample of a study of breast tumors, draining lymph nodes, adjacent tissues. TCRdb passed the multiplex PCR reads through MiXCR, listing each CDR3 protein once. Of 150,000 to 200,000 distinct CDR3 sequences in the sample, about 30% are singletons; the top ten hold around 4%. Material for sequencing was axillary lymph node tissue. The source of these receptors is a female donor with breast cancer. Some clones in this sample may be carry-over from other donors' samples. CDR3s include the opening cysteine and the closing phenylalanine or tryptophan. A D gene is named only where the DNA matches it firmly. Rows give clone size only sometimes, using once, few, many, or a class for an expanded clone.

j_call v_call d_call clone_size cdr3_aa cdr3_nt
TRBJ2-5 TRBV6-5 TRBD2 many CASSYSNSGRFEETQYF TGTGCCAGCAGTTACTCGAATAGCGGGAGGTTCGAAGAGACCCAGTACTTC
TRBJ1-2 TRBV19 TRBD1 many CASSMSGQGDNYGYTF TGTGCCAGTAGTATGAGCGGACAGGGGGATAACTATGGCTACACCTTC
TRBJ1-6 TRBV2 . . CASSDGETSSPLHF TGTGCCAGCAGTGACGGAGAAACAAGTTCACCCCTCCACTTT
TRBJ2-3 TRBV20-1 TRBD2 . CSAPFGGRASTDTQYF TGCAGTGCCCCCTTTGGCGGGAGGGCTAGCACAGATACGCAGTATTTT
TRBJ2-7 TRBV30 . many CAWSVTEVSYEQYF TGTGCCTGGAGTGTGACAGAGGTTTCCTACGAGCAGTACTTC
TRBJ1-4 TRBV5-5 . many CASSLAVGNNEKLFF TGTGCCAGCAGCTTGGCCGTCGGGAATAATGAAAAACTGTTTTTT
TRBJ2-5 TRBV5-6 . many CASSLAWGKTQYF TGTGCCAGCAGCTTGGCGTGGGGAAAGACCCAGTACTTC
TRBJ1-3 TRBV12-3/TRBV12-4 . many CASSFYIRSGNTIYF TGTGCCAGCAGTTTCTACATCCGCTCTGGAAACACCATATATTTT
TRBJ2-7 TRBV3-1 . few CASSQRSGDGEQYF TGTGCCAGCAGCCAGAGGTCAGGGGACGGCGAGCAGTACTTC
TRBJ2-2 TRBV20-1 . many CSANDRLNTGELFF TGCAGTGCCAATGACAGGCTAAACACCGGGGAGCTGTTTTTT
TRBJ1-2 TRBV7-2 . many CASSLAGGRGYGYTF TGTGCCAGCAGCTTAGCGGGGGGGCGAGGCTATGGCTACACCTTC
TRBJ1-4 TRBV18 . . CASSPDPRQFF TGTGCCAGCTCACCCGACCCCCGACAGTTTTTT
TRBJ2-2 TRBV19 . . CASSTPPGEHFLAGELFF TGTGCCAGTAGTACCCCACCCGGGGAGCATTTCCTAGCCGGGGAGCTGTTTTTT